These T cell receptor beta chains were read from a single sample in a study of immune evolution from preneoplasia to lung adenocarcinoma. Some clones are missing from TCRdb's copy, which holds only in-frame ones; the method was immunoSEQ multiplex PCR. The sample lists over 10,000 clones, approximately 81% occurring once. The material sequenced was FFPE tissue from an adenomatous hyperplasia lung lesion. These TCRs come from a person aged 50-70 years with lung adenocarcinoma. The CDR3 runs from the conserved cysteine through the conserved F or W. A D gene is named only where the DNA matches it firmly. Clone size is stated in some rows and not others, as once, few, many or a class when expanded.

size	D	J	V	DNA	CDR3
NA	NA	TRBJ2-7	TRBV6-5	TGTGCCAGCTTGGTGGAGTACAGAGGCTCCTACGAGCAGTACTTC	CASLVEYRGSYEQYF
NA	NA	TRBJ1-1	TRBV6-1	TGTGCCAGCAGTGTAAAGACGAGGGGTGGTAACACTGAAGCTTTCTTT	CASSVKTRGGNTEAFF
NA	TRBD1	TRBJ1-5	TRBV28	TGTGCCAGCAGAAGGGACAGGAGCCCCTGGCCCCAGCATTTT	CASRRDRSPWPQHF
NA	TRBD2	TRBJ2-7	TRBV28	TGTGCCAGCGCGGCTAGCGGGACCATCGAGCAGTACTTC	CASAASGTIEQYF
NA	NA	TRBJ1-5	TRBV7-2	TGTGCCAGCAGCTTCGAACGCAATCAGCCCCAGCATTTT	CASSFERNQPQHF
few	TRBD2	TRBJ2-1	TRBV28	TGTGCCAGCAGTTCCATGAATACTAGCGGGAGGGCGCGGGCCTACAATGAGCAGTTCTTC	CASSSMNTSGRARAYNEQFF
NA	NA	TRBJ2-3	TRBV5-1	TGCGCCAGCAGCTTGGAATTCTCAGATACGCAGTATTTT	CASSLEFSDTQYF
medium-sized	TRBD2	TRBJ2-7	TRBV7-2	TGTGCCAGCAGCTCCCCGGGGGGGGTCGAATTCTACGAGCAGTACTTC	CASSSPGGVEFYEQYF
NA	NA	TRBJ2-1	TRBV6-5	TGTGCCAGCAGGAAATTTAGCGGACCCTACAATGAGCAGTTCTTC	CASRKFSGPYNEQFF
NA	NA	TRBJ1-2	TRBV7-2	TGTGCCAGCAGCCAATCGACAGGCGTGGGCTATGGCTACACCTTC	CASSQSTGVGYGYTF
NA	TRBD1	TRBJ1-1	TRBV15	TGTGCCACCAGCAGAGGGACGGACAGGGCGACGGGGGAAGCTTTCTTT	CATSRGTDRATGEAFF
NA	TRBD2	TRBJ2-3	TRBV9	TGTGCCAGCAGCCGAAAAGGGACTAGCGGGAGGGCCGTTTATAGCACAGATACGCAGTATTTT	CASSRKGTSGRAVYSTDTQYF
once	TRBD2	TRBJ2-3	TRBV11-1	TGTGCCAGCAGCTTAAGGGCTAGCGGGAGCTCGAGCACAGATACGCAGTATTTT	CASSLRASGSSSTDTQYF
NA	TRBD2	TRBJ2-1	TRBV18	TGTGCCAGCTCACCACCTGGACTAGGGGTCAATGAGCAGTTCTTC	CASSPPGLGVNEQFF
NA	TRBD1	TRBJ2-1	TRBV15	TGTGCCACCAGCAGAGGGGGACAGGGCAGGAATGAGCAGTTCTTC	CATSRGGQGRNEQFF
NA	TRBD2	TRBJ2-1	TRBV19	TGTGCCAGCGGGAGTAGCGGGAGATGGAATGAGCAGTTCTTC	CASGSSGRWNEQFF
NA	NA	TRBJ1-1	TRBV7-2	TGTGCCAGCAGGGGCGGGGAGGGGGTGAAAGCTTTCTTT	CASRGGEGVKAFF
NA	TRBD1	TRBJ1-2	TRBV4-1	TGCGCCAGCAGCGCACAGGGGAGATATAGCTATGGCTACACCTTC	CASSAQGRYSYGYTF
NA	NA	TRBJ1-1	TRBV19	TGTGCCAGTAGTATAAGGATGGGGAGGACGGGGAACACTGAAGCTTTCTTT	CASSIRMGRTGNTEAFF
once	NA	TRBJ2-1	TRBV10-2	TGCGCCAGCAGTGAGTATTCTAGCGCTCGGGGCAATGAGCAGTTCTTC	CASSEYSSARGNEQFF
NA	NA	TRBJ1-2	TRBV29-1	TGCAGCGTTGAGGAGGCCACCGTGGATGGCTACACCTTC	CSVEEATVDGYTF
NA	TRBD1	TRBJ2-7	TRBV29-1	TGCAGCGTTGAAGACAGGGGGCTTTCCGAGCAGTACTTC	CSVEDRGLSEQYF
once	NA	TRBJ2-2	TRBV10-3	TGTGCCAGTAATGAGGCCAACACCGGGGAGCTGTTTTTT	CASNEANTGELFF
NA	NA	TRBJ1-2	TRBV6-1	TGTGCCAGCAGTGACAGTACCTATGGCTACACCTTC	CASSDSTYGYTF
once	TRBD1	TRBJ1-5	TRBV7-3	TGTGCCAGCAACCGTCAGGGGGCACTTCATAGCAATCAGCCCCAGCATTTT	CASNRQGALHSNQPQHF
NA	TRBD1	TRBJ1-2	TRBV28	TGTGCCAGCAGTTTAGAGGGGGCGAACATAGATGGCTACACCTTC	CASSLEGANIDGYTF
NA	NA	TRBJ1-4	TRBV30	TGTGCCTGGACAGATAATGAAAAACTGTTTTTT	CAWTDNEKLFF
NA	NA	TRBJ2-5	TRBV5-1	TGCGCCAGCAGCTTGGAGCTCGCAGGGACCCAGTACTTC	CASSLELAGTQYF
NA	NA	TRBJ1-2	TRBV13	TGTGCCAGCAGCCCCGGGACTACCCGGGGGGATGGCTACACCTTC	CASSPGTTRGDGYTF